One sample yielded the 19 T cell receptor beta chains listed below, sequenced in a study of technical replicates of blood from a few donors. Assay used: immunoSEQ multiplex PCR; TCRdb lists only in-frame clones, some missing. The sample includes around 68,000 clones, about 97% seen only once; the top ten take around 0.3%. What was sequenced was T cells isolated from PBMCs. The receptors derive from a human donor in good health.

The chain employs TRBV14 and TRBJ2-5, with TRBD2 as a possible D gene (5 bases). Per the germline V gene, CDR1 is SGHDN and CDR2 is FVKESK. CDR3 size: 13 residues. Trimming left V 2 bases short and J 7 bases short, with 11 bases between. CDR3: CASSQNGIATQYF. The CDR3 nucleotides read TGTGCCAGCAGCCAAAACGGGATAGCGACCCAGTACTTC.

This clone occurred a few times. This rearrangement joins TRBV6-6 to TRBJ1-2; D uncertain. Germline assignment: CDR1 MNHNY and CDR2 SVGAGI (reference sequence). CDR3 length: 13 residues. V was trimmed by 4 bases and J by 5 bases, leaving 11 bases between them. DNA for the CDR3: TGTGCCAGCAGTTCCCTAGGCGAGTATGGCTACACCTTC. This codes for CASSSLGEYGYTF.

The V and J genes are TRBV11-2 and TRBJ2-5, with D maybe TRBD2 (5 bases). Trimming stripped 5 bases from V and 0 bases from J, with 13 bases between. Germline loops: CDR1 SGHAT, CDR2 FQNNGV. This CDR3 is 15 amino acids long. This chain's CDR3 is CASSPGGLYQETQYF. The CDR3 nucleotides are TGTGCCAGCAGCCCAGGCGGACTTTACCAAGAGACCCAGTACTTC.

In nucleotides, the CDR3 is TGTGCCAGCAGCTTGCCTGGAGGAGGGAGGAGGAGGAACACTGAAGCTTTCTTT. It translates to CASSLPGGGRRRNTEAFF. The chain has TRBV5-4 and TRBJ1-1, with D unresolved. Germline V CDR1 and CDR2: SGHNT, YYREEE (reference sequence). The V end lost 1 base, the J end lost 1 base, and 20 bases lay between the germline ends. The CDR3 spans 18 residues.

The chain joins TRBV28 to TRBJ2-7, with no clear D. Per germline, CDR1 MDHEN and CDR2 SYDVKM. V was shortened by 1 base and J by 2 bases, with 12 bases between the two germline ends. The CDR3 covers 15 residues. This CDR3 is CASSLYSGSTYEQYF. The CDR3 DNA reads as TGTGCCAGCAGTTTATATTCAGGTTCCACCTACGAGCAGTACTTC.

This chain uses TRBV2 with TRBJ2-7; D is possibly TRBD2 (5 bases). Germline V CDR1 and CDR2: SNHLY, FYNNEI. The CDR3 consists of 16 residues. V shed 6 bases and J shed 4 bases, with 22 bases lying between them. The CDR3 here is CASSPSSGSPPYEQYF. The DNA for the CDR3 is TGTGCCAGCAGCCCCAGCTCGGGGAGTCCTCCTTACGAGCAGTACTTC.

This clone has a single count. The chain has TRBV10-3 and TRBJ2-2; TRBD1 aligns across 10 bases. Looked up from germline, CDR1 is ENHRY and CDR2 is SYGVKD. The V and J ends lost 1 base and 3 bases, in that order; junction bases with no gene match: 5. The length of the CDR3 is 17 residues. In DNA, the CDR3 is TGTGCCATCAGTGAGTTCGGGACAGGGGAGTACACCGGGGAGCTGTTTTTT. Residues: CAISEFGTGEYTGELFF.

The J gene is TRBJ1-5, the V gene TRBV11-2, with TRBD1 matching 10 bases. The CDR3 length is 18 residues. Germline CDR1 SGHAT, CDR2 FQNNGV. V shed 5 bases and J 2 bases; nucleotides not matched to a gene: 12. In DNA, the CDR3 is TGTGCCAGCAGCGCTTTACCGGGACAGGGGAACGGCAATCAGCCCCAGCATTTT. It translates to CASSALPGQGNGNQPQHF.

The chain is built from TRBV5-4 and TRBJ2-5; maybe TRBD1 (6 bases). V dropped 3 bases and J dropped 3 bases, with 15 bases sitting between them. CDR1 is SGHNT and CDR2 is YYREEE in the germline V gene (reference sequence). This CDR3 has 15 amino acids. CDR3 DNA: TGTGCCAGCAGCTCAGGACAGAACACGAAAGAGACCCAGTACTTC. Protein product: CASSSGQNTKETQYF. Looking up the rest from reference TRBV5-4 and TRBJ2-5 gives the full variable domain: ETGVTQSPTHLIKTRGQQVTLRCSSQSGHNTVSWYQQALGQGPQFIFQYYREEENGRGNFPPRFSGLQFPNYSSELNVNALELDDSALYLCASSSGQNTKETQYFGPGTRLLVL.

This clone was picked up one time. This rearrangement joins TRBV6-5 to TRBJ1-1, with 8 positions matching TRBD1. Germline values: CDR1 MNHEY, CDR2 SVGAGI. The CDR3 runs 14 residues. V gave up 2 bases and J gave up 7 bases; unmatched junction bases: 6. The CDR3 reads CASSYEQGAIEAFF. CDR3 nucleotide sequence: TGTGCCAGCAGTTACGAGCAGGGGGCTATTGAAGCTTTCTTT.

The V call is TRBV9, the J call TRBJ1-1, with D hard to call. This CDR3 contains 14 residues. V gave up 1 base and J gave up 1 base, with 8 bases separating them. Germline assignment: CDR1 SGDLS and CDR2 YYNGEE. The CDR3 region is CASSVTASNTEAFF. As DNA, the CDR3 is TGTGCCAGCAGCGTAACAGCATCGAACACTGAAGCTTTCTTT.

The chain is built from TRBV5-1 and TRBJ2-5, with 8 positions matching TRBD2. The J call is uncertain, as TRBJ2-7 better fits the DNA end. This CDR3 region has 15 residues. Per germline, CDR1 SGHRS and CDR2 YFSETQ. The DNA for the CDR3 is TGCGCCAGCAGCGACGGGGGGGGGAACACCCACGAGCAGTACTTC. It specifies CASSDGGGNTHEQYF.

The rearrangement joins TRBV7-3 to TRBJ2-1; D may be TRBD2 (5 bases). This CDR3 is 18 amino acids long. The V end lost 5 bases, the J end lost 5 bases, and 25 bases lay between the germline ends. Per germline, CDR1 SGHTA and CDR2 FQGTGA. The CDR3 DNA sequence: TGTGCCAGCAGCCCCCTTTTGGGTCGGGGAGCCCTCGACAATGAGCAGTTCTTC. The encoded protein is CASSPLLGRGALDNEQFF.

The rearrangement joins TRBV6-5 to TRBJ2-7; TRBD2 matches at 7 bases. The germline V gene encodes CDR1 MNHEY and CDR2 SVGAGI. J was trimmed by 1 base and V by 7 bases; bases with no gene match: 4. The CDR3 consists of 13 residues. Here the CDR3 reads CASIGGGSYEQYF. The CDR3 nucleotides are TGTGCCAGCATTGGGGGGGGATCCTACGAGCAGTACTTC.

This rearrangement joins TRBV6-5 to TRBJ2-1, with D perhaps TRBD1 (6 bases). The CDR3 has 12 amino acids. V shed 5 bases and J shed 9 bases, with 11 bases lying between them. Germline lookup yields CDR1 MNHEY and CDR2 SVGAGI. The CDR3 reads CASSTRGGEQFF. CDR3 coding DNA: TGTGCCAGCAGTACCCGAGGGGGTGAGCAGTTCTTC.

The chain couples TRBV7-2 to TRBJ2-2, with 9 bases fitting TRBD2. Per the germline V gene, CDR1 is SGHTA and CDR2 is FQGNSA. CDR3 length: 15 amino acids. Trimming removed 5 bases from V and 6 bases from J; junction bases left unmatched: 7. The CDR3 sequence is CASSLLAGESGELFF. DNA of the CDR3: TGTGCCAGCAGCCTATTAGCGGGAGAGTCCGGGGAGCTGTTTTTT.

This CDR3 is CAITDRGFGETQYF. For the CDR3, the DNA is TGTGCCATCACGGACAGGGGGTTTGGAGAGACCCAGTACTTC. The chain carries TRBV10-3 and TRBJ2-5; 10 bases line up with TRBD1. CDR1 and CDR2 (germline): ENHRY, SYGVKD. The CDR3 length is 14 residues. With 7 bases clipped from V and 4 bases from J, the junction kept 6 bases outside the gene matches.

This chain links TRBV19 with TRBJ1-1; D gene uncertain. Germline-derived CDR1 and CDR2 are LNHDA and SQIVND (reference sequence). V lost 3 bases and J lost 8, with 7 bases in between. The CDR3 sequence is 11 residues long. As DNA, the CDR3 is TGTGCCAGTAGTATTGCCAGGGAAGCTTTCTTT. Protein: CASSIAREAFF.

The CDR3 protein is CASSRGAGEGNVLTF. The CDR3 DNA reads as TGTGCCAGCAGCCGGGGGGCAGGGGAAGGCAACGTCCTGACTTTC. V gene TRBV7-3 combines with J gene TRBJ2-6, with D perhaps TRBD2 (7 bases). The CDR3 totals 15 residues. Trimming left V 5 bases short and J 9 bases short, with 17 bases between. From germline, CDR1 is SGHTA and CDR2 FQGTGA.